This T cell receptor beta chain was captured by sequencing in a study of blood T cell repertoires in COVID-19. Clones were sequenced by immunoSEQ multiplex PCR, and TCRdb holds only the in-frame ones, with some missing. The sample consists of 200,000 to 250,000 clones, more than 80% of them appearing once. Input material: peripheral blood. This sequence originates from a woman older than 75 with COVID-19, enrolled during active disease.

CDR3 DNA: TGTGCCAGCAGTAGGGGACAAACGACCTTGGGCAATCAGCCCCAGCATTTT. As protein: CASSRGQTTLGNQPQHF. The chain uses TRBV9 and TRBJ1-5; tentatively, D is TRBD1 (6 bases). CDR1 and CDR2 from the germline V gene are SGDLS and YYNGEE. This CDR3 spans 17 amino acids. Trimming removed 5 bases from V and 2 bases from J, with 20 bases in between.